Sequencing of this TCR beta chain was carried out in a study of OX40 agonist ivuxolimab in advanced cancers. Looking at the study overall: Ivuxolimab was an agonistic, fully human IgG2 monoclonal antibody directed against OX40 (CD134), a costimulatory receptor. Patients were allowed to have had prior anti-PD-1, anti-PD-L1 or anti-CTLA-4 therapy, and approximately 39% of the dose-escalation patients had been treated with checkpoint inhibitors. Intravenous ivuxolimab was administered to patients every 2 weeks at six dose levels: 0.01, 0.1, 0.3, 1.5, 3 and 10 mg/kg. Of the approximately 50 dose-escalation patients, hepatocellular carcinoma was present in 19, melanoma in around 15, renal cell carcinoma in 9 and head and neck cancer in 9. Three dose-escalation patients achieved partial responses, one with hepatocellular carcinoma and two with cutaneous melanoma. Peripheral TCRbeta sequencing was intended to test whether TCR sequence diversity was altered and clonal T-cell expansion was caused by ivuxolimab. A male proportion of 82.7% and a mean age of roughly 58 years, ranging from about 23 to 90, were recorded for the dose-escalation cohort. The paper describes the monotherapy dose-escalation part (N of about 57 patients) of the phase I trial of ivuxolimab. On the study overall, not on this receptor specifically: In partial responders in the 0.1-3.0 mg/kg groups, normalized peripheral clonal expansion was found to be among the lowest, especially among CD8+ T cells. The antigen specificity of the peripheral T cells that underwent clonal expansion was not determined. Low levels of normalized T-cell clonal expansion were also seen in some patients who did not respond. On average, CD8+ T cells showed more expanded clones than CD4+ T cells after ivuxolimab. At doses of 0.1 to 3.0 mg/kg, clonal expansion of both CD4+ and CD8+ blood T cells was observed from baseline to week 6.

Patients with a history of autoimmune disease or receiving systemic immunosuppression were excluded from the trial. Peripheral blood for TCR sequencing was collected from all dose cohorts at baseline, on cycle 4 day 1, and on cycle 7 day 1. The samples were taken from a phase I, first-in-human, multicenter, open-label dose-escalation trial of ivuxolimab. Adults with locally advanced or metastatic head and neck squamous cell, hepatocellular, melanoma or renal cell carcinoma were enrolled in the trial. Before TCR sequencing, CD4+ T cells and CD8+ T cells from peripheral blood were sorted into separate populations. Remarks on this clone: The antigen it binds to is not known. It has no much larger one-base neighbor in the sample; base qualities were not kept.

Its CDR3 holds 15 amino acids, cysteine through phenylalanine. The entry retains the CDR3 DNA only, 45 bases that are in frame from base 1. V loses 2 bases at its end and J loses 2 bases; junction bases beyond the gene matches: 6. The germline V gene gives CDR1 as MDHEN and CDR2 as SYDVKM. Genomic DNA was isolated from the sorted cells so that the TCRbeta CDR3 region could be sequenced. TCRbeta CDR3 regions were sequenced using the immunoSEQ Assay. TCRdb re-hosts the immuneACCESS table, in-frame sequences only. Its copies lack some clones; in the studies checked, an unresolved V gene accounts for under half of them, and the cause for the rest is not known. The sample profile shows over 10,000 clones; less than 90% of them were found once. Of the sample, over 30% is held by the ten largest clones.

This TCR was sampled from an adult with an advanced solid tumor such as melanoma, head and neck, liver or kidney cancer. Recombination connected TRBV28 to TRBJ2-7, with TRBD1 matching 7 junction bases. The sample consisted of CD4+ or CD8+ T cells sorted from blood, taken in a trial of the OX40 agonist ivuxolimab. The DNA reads TGTGCCAGCAGTTTAGCATGGGACAGACCCTACGAGCAGTACTTC. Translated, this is CASSLAWDRPYEQYF.